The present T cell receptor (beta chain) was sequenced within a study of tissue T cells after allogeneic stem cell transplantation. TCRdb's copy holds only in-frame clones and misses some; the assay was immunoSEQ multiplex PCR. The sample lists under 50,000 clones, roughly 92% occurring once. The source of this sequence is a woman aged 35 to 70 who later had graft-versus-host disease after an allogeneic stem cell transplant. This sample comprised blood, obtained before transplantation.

The CDR3 coding sequence is TGTGCCAGCGGAAAGTACCAAGAGACCCAGTACTTC. Translating gives CASGKYQETQYF. J is TRBJ2-5 and V is TRBV7-2; D gene ambiguous. Germline-derived CDR1 and CDR2 are SGHTA and FQGNSA. This CDR3 spans 12 amino acids. V was trimmed by 8 bases and J by 0 bases, leaving 7 bases between them.